A single sample gave rise to the 11 T cell receptor beta chains below, sequenced in a study of T cells after somatic rescue of genetic block. Sequencing used immunoSEQ multiplex PCR; TCRdb keeps in-frame clones, though not all of them. The sample includes 14,000 to 15,000 clones, 65% to 75% of them seen just once. Sequenced input: peripheral blood mononuclear cells (PBMCs). Every receptor here comes from a boy aged 5-17 years.

The sample holds a few counts of this clone. CDR3 protein: CASSPGQAADTEAFF. Written as DNA, the CDR3 is TGTGCCAGCAGCCCAGGACAGGCTGCGGATACTGAAGCTTTCTTT. The chain joins TRBV7-9 to TRBJ1-1, with 7 bases aligning to TRBD1. Germline CDR1 is SEHNR and CDR2 is FQNEAQ (reference sequence). This CDR3 has 15 amino acids. V shed 5 bases and J 5 bases; nucleotides not matched to a gene: 11.

The V gene is TRBV5-5, the J gene TRBJ2-3; D may correspond to TRBD1 or TRBD2 (5 bases each). Trimming removed 4 bases at V and 4 bases at J, with 19 bases between. The germline V gene has CDR1 SGHKS and CDR2 YYEKEE (reference sequence). The length of the CDR3 is 16 residues. The CDR3 sequence: CASSKEPRVRADTQYF. Here the CDR3 DNA reads TGTGCCAGCAGCAAGGAGCCCAGGGTGAGGGCAGATACGCAGTATTTT.

V and J are TRBV18 and TRBJ2-3, with D possibly TRBD1 on 5 matching bases. This CDR3 has 17 amino acids. Germline CDR1 KGHSH, CDR2 LQKENI. V gave up 5 bases and J gave up 5 bases, with 23 bases separating them. CDR3 region: CASSNSLAAKGVDTQYF. Written as DNA, the CDR3 is TGTGCCAGCTCAAACTCTTTGGCCGCTAAAGGGGTAGATACGCAGTATTTT.

V usage is TRBV10-3 and J usage is TRBJ1-1; D gene unclear. The CDR3 has 15 amino acids. Trimming cost V 2 bases and J 0 bases, with 10 bases left between them. Germline V gene data show CDR1 as ENHRY and CDR2 as SYGVKD. CDR3 DNA: TGTGCCATCAGTGAGCCTACTAATCTGAACACTGAAGCTTTCTTT. Amino acid sequence: CAISEPTNLNTEAFF.

This clone has just a few counts. The J gene is TRBJ2-7, the V gene TRBV10-1; 10 bases are a match to TRBD2. V lost 6 bases and J lost 3; bases outside the gene matches: 8. This CDR3 region has 15 residues. The germline gives CDR1 WNHNN, CDR2 SYGVQD (reference sequence). The CDR3 sequence is CASSPGLAEFYEQYF. CDR3 bases: TGCGCCAGCAGCCCCGGACTAGCGGAATTCTACGAGCAGTACTTC.

The V and J genes are TRBV5-4 and TRBJ1-4, with 9 positions matching TRBD1. The CDR3 runs 15 residues. Germline CDR1 reads SGHNT; CDR2 reads YYREEE (reference sequence). With 2 bases clipped from V and 7 bases from J, the junction kept 6 bases outside the gene matches. The CDR3 region is CASSLQGAVGEKLFF. The CDR3 nucleotides are TGTGCCAGCAGCTTACAGGGGGCGGTAGGTGAAAAACTGTTTTTT. Full variable domain (missing parts from reference TRBV5-4 and TRBJ1-4): ETGVTQSPTHLIKTRGQQVTLRCSSQSGHNTVSWYQQALGQGPQFIFQYYREEENGRGNFPPRFSGLQFPNYSSELNVNALELDDSALYLCASSLQGAVGEKLFFGSGTQLSVL.

The CDR3 DNA is TGTGCCAGCTCACCACCAGCAGGAATGGGGACCTACGAGCAGTACTTC. As protein: CASSPPAGMGTYEQYF. The chain joins TRBV18 to TRBJ2-7; no reliable D call. CDR1 and CDR2 (germline): KGHSH, LQKENI. The V end was cut by 0 bases, the J end by 2 bases, with 14 bases between. This CDR3 is 16 amino acids long.

CDR3 residues: CASRVRGTYNEQFF. In DNA, the CDR3 is TGTGCCAGCAGAGTTCGTGGGACCTACAATGAGCAGTTCTTC. The chain has TRBV2 and TRBJ2-1; D gene unclear. In germline, CDR1 is SNHLY, CDR2 FYNNEI. This CDR3 spans 14 amino acids. V lost 6 bases and J lost 2, with 11 bases in between.

V gene TRBV2 combines with J gene TRBJ2-7, with unresolved D. This CDR3 region has 12 residues. V lost 4 bases and J 3 bases, leaving 7 bases between the germline ends. Germline V lookup: CDR1 SNHLY, CDR2 FYNNEI. The CDR3 sequence: CASSARFYEQYF. In DNA form, the CDR3 reads TGTGCCAGCAGTGCCAGATTCTACGAGCAGTACTTC. Full variable domain (missing parts from reference TRBV2 and TRBJ2-7): EPEVTQTPSHQVTQMGQEVILRCVPISNHLYFYWYRQILGQKVEFLVSFYNNEISEKSEIFDDQFSVERPDGSNFTLKIRSTKLEDSAMYFCASSARFYEQYFGPGTRLTVT.

The chain combines TRBV7-9 with TRBJ2-1, with D perhaps TRBD1 or TRBD2 (5 bases each). The germline CDR1 and CDR2 sequences are SEHNR and FQNEAQ (reference sequence). V lost 2 bases, J lost 4 bases, and 18 bases lay in between. This CDR3 region has 17 residues. The CDR3 coding sequence is TGTGCCAGCAGCTTACCCGAATGGGGACCCTTATACAATGAGCAGTTCTTC. Residues: CASSLPEWGPLYNEQFF.

The chain employs TRBV7-9 and TRBJ1-4, with 7 bases identical to TRBD1. This CDR3 has 14 residues. Per the germline V gene, CDR1 is SEHNR and CDR2 is FQNEAQ (reference sequence). V shed 5 bases, J shed 8 bases, and the junction held 8 bases outside the gene matches. CDR3 loop: CASSRDSGVEKLFF. As DNA, the CDR3 is TGTGCCAGCAGCCGGGACAGCGGAGTAGAAAAACTGTTTTTT.